The following is a T cell receptor beta chain sequence with its context. The record originates from a study of blood T cell repertoires in COVID-19. For the study at large: Samples of COVID-19 (acute and convalescent) were obtained from the United States, Italy and Spain. PBMCs, B-cell-depleted T cells, or T cells were the source of the cDNA or gDNA that made up the material.

V lost 5 bases, J lost 0 bases, and 6 bases lay in between. CDR3 size: 14 residues. Germline V lookup: CDR1 SGHDT, CDR2 YYEEEE. Patients at the Seattle site were enrolled during active infection and followed longitudinally. Produced via immunoSEQ multiplex PCR; TCRdb's table is partial and in-frame only. The data show 200,000 to 250,000 clones, more than 75% seen once. The sequenced sample consisted of peripheral blood. The rearrangement joins TRBV5-6 to TRBJ1-6, with D possibly matching TRBD1 (5 bases). The source is a woman aged 80 or older with COVID-19, enrolled during active disease. For the CDR3, the DNA is TGTGCCAGCAGTGACAGCTCCTATAATTCACCCCTCCACTTT. Amino acids: CASSDSSYNSPLHF. Supplemented by reference TRBV5-6 and TRBJ1-6, the full variable domain reads DAGVTQSPTHLIKTRGQQVTLRCSPKSGHDTVSWYQQALGQGPQFIFQYYEEEERQRGNFPDRFSGHQFPNYSSELNVNALLLGDSALYLCASSDSSYNSPLHFGNGTRLTVT.